This passage covers 32 T cell receptor beta chains from one sample sequenced in a study of T-cell reconstitution after alpha-beta-depleted transplantation in children. Preparation of the TCRbeta library involved a method that used unique molecular identifiers. Via MiXCR, TCRdb re-called the PCR reads, giving one row per CDR3 protein. This sample yields about 480,000 distinct CDR3 sequences, of which around 13% are seen a single time; around 5.6% belongs to the top ten. The specimen was PBMCs from the stem cell graft donor, collected from the stem cell graft. All receptors come from a human donor who donated a stem cell graft to a child with combined immunodeficiency.

J is TRBJ2-7 and V is TRBV20-1, with D perhaps matching TRBD2 (6 bases). Germline assignment: CDR1 DFQATT and CDR2 SNEGSKA (reference sequence). This CDR3 has 15 amino acids. Trimming cost V 1 base and J 1 base, with 14 bases left between them. The CDR3 nucleotides read TGCAGTGCTAGAGCCCGGCGGGGCGGGTCCTACGAGCAGTACTTC. Its protein product is CSARARRGGSYEQYF.

Many counts were recorded for this clonotype. The chain uses TRBV20-1 and TRBJ2-1; TRBD1 matches at 9 bases. V shed 1 base, J shed 9 bases, and the junction held 10 bases outside the gene matches. Germline V gene data show CDR1 as DFQATT and CDR2 as SNEGSKA (reference sequence). The CDR3 runs to 15 residues. The CDR3 is CSARVPRDREGEQFF. For the CDR3, the DNA is TGCAGTGCTAGAGTCCCCCGGGACAGGGAAGGTGAGCAGTTCTTC.

This clonotype was seen repeatedly, ten times or more. In DNA form, the CDR3 reads TGTGCCAGCAGCCCTACAGGGATCACCGGGGAGCTGTTTTTT. This translates into CASSPTGITGELFF. This chain links TRBV7-3 with TRBJ2-2, with a possible D match to TRBD1 (6 bases). The CDR3 contains 14 residues. V was cut by 5 bases and J by 4 bases, with 11 bases left in between. Germline V gene data show CDR1 as SGHTA and CDR2 as FQGTGA.

V usage is TRBV9 and J usage is TRBJ2-7, with 7 bases that match TRBD1. J gave up 0 bases and V 3 bases, and 6 bases lay outside the gene matches. This CDR3 spans 15 amino acids. CDR1 and CDR2 from the germline V gene are SGDLS and YYNGEE. CDR3 coding DNA: TGTGCCAGCAGCGCGGAACAGGGGTTCTCCTACGAGCAGTACTTC. Its translation is CASSAEQGFSYEQYF.

This chain connects TRBV11-2 to TRBJ2-4, with D hard to call. Germline assignment: CDR1 SGHAT and CDR2 FQNNGV. This CDR3 is built from 12 residues. V shed 8 bases and J shed 6 bases, with 11 bases lying between them. The CDR3 reads CASEESGNIQYF. CDR3 coding DNA: TGTGCCAGCGAGGAATCAGGAAACATTCAGTACTTC.

The table lists this clonotype with a few counts. The chain has TRBV27 and TRBJ1-1, with D tentatively TRBD1 (5 bases). V lost 5 bases and J lost 5, with 15 bases in between. CDR3 length equals 14 residues. Germline V gene sequence: CDR1 MNHEY, CDR2 SMNVEV (reference sequence). The CDR3 DNA reads as TGTGCCAGCAGTCCCCTCAGGGATGTGACTGAAGCTTTCTTT. Its translation: CASSPLRDVTEAFF.

This clonotype was seen repeatedly, ten times or more. V usage is TRBV5-1 and J usage is TRBJ2-7; possibly TRBD1 or TRBD2 for D (5 bases each). V lost 4 bases and J lost 3, with 17 bases in between. Per the germline V gene, CDR1 is SGHRS and CDR2 is YFSETQ. This CDR3 contains 15 residues. DNA of the CDR3: TGCGCCAGCAGCCCCACACCGGGGCACTTCTACGAGCAGTACTTC. This codes for CASSPTPGHFYEQYF.

This clonotype has a handful of counts. This rearrangement joins TRBV4-3 to TRBJ2-2, with D unresolved. Germline V gene lookup returns CDR1 LGHNA and CDR2 YSLEER. The CDR3 spans 15 residues. V was cut by 4 bases and J by 3 bases, with 12 bases left in between. The CDR3 coding sequence is TGCGCCAGCAGCCGTTGGGTAGGGTACACCGGGGAGCTGTTTTTT. Its translation: CASSRWVGYTGELFF.

In its sample, this clonotype was seen a few times. The gene calls are TRBV18 and TRBJ2-3; D may be TRBD2 (5 bases). In germline, CDR1 is KGHSH, CDR2 LQKENI. Trimming left V 5 bases short and J 6 bases short, with 12 bases between. The CDR3 spans 13 residues. The CDR3 is CASSNGNEDTQYF. The CDR3 DNA reads TGTGCCAGCTCAAACGGGAACGAGGATACGCAGTATTTT.

This clonotype was recorded many times. CDR3 DNA sequence: TGTGCCAGCAGCCCGACTAGTGATGAAGAGACCCAGTACTTC. Encoded protein: CASSPTSDEETQYF. This rearrangement joins TRBV9 to TRBJ2-5; TRBD2 is a possible D gene (6 bases). Germline CDR1 SGDLS, CDR2 YYNGEE. CDR3 length: 14 amino acids. The V and J ends lost 4 bases and 3 bases respectively, with 13 bases between them.

The CDR3 DNA is TGTGCCAGCAGCTTGGACGCAGGGTATGCTCAAGAGACCCAGTACTTC. It yields the protein CASSLDAGYAQETQYF. The chain has TRBV5-6 and TRBJ2-5, with a tentative D call TRBD1 (5 bases). CDR1 is SGHDT and CDR2 is YYEEEE in the germline V gene. V shed 0 bases and J shed 2 bases, with 14 bases lying between them. The CDR3 contains 16 residues. The full variable domain, with the rest looked up from reference TRBV5-6 and TRBJ2-5, is DAGVTQSPTHLIKTRGQQVTLRCSPKSGHDTVSWYQQALGQGPQFIFQYYEEEERQRGNFPDRFSGHQFPNYSSELNVNALLLGDSALYLCASSLDAGYAQETQYFGPGTRLLVL.

This clonotype was picked up many times. The chain couples TRBV10-3 to TRBJ2-7; TRBD1 agrees at 12 bases. Per germline, CDR1 ENHRY and CDR2 SYGVKD. The CDR3 has 14 residues. CDR3 in DNA: TGTGCGTTGAGCCCGGGACAGGGGGCCCACGAGCAGTACTTC. Translation: CALSPGQGAHEQYF.

The V and J genes are TRBV12-3 or TRBV12-4 and TRBJ2-7; no clear D gene. Trimming left V 1 base short and J 3 bases short, with 7 bases between. The CDR3 totals 13 residues. CDR3 protein: CASSLGLYYEQYF. DNA of the CDR3: TGTGCCAGCAGTTTAGGGCTGTACTACGAGCAGTACTTC.

This chain uses TRBV4-1 with TRBJ2-1, with TRBD2 identical over 12 bases. The CDR3 covers 18 residues. The V gene's germline CDR1 is MGHRA and CDR2 YSYEKL. The V gene end was trimmed by 3 bases and the J gene end by 3 bases; junction bases not matched to a gene: 9. CDR3 nucleotide sequence: TGCGCCAGCAGCCAGGGGCCTAGCGGGAGGGGTCTCTACAATGAGCAGTTCTTC. This codes for CASSQGPSGRGLYNEQFF.

This clonotype was recorded at least ten times. The J gene is TRBJ2-3, the V gene TRBV10-3; 9 bases are shared with TRBD1. The CDR3 is 19 amino acids. J lost 0 bases, V lost 4 bases, and 14 bases had no gene match. CDR1 is ENHRY, CDR2 SYGVKD, per germline. This CDR3 reads CAISAAPGTGTGSTDTQYF. The CDR3 region has the DNA TGTGCCATCAGTGCCGCTCCCGGGACAGGGACAGGCAGCACAGATACGCAGTATTTT.

This clonotype appeared a few times. J is TRBJ2-7 and V is TRBV20-1, with D unresolved. CDR1 and CDR2 from the germline V gene are DFQATT and SNEGSKA (reference sequence). The CDR3 is 11 amino acids. V dropped 6 bases and J dropped 2 bases, with 8 bases sitting between them. CDR3 nucleotides: TGCAGTGCCCCCGCGGCCTACGAGCAGTACTTC. Amino acids: CSAPAAYEQYF.

The CDR3 sequence: CATSRLAAEETQYF. The CDR3 DNA is TGTGCCACCAGCAGACTAGCGGCGGAAGAGACCCAGTACTTC. The genes are TRBV15 and TRBJ2-5, with 7 bases aligning to TRBD2. Germline V gene lookup returns CDR1 LNHNV and CDR2 YYDKDF (reference sequence). The CDR3 sequence is 14 residues long. The V segment lost 2 bases and the J segment 3 bases; nucleotides outside the gene matches: 3.

A few counts support this clonotype. The chain combines TRBV10-3 with TRBJ2-1, with D possibly being TRBD2 (6 bases). Germline lookup yields CDR1 ENHRY and CDR2 SYGVKD. V was cut by 3 bases and J by 15 bases, with 12 bases left in between. The CDR3 covers 11 residues. The CDR3 protein is CAISESGLSFF. CDR3 in DNA: TGTGCCATCAGTGAATCGGGACTGTCGTTCTTC.

This clonotype was counted ten times or more. The chain uses TRBV12-3 or TRBV12-4 and TRBJ2-1; D gene unclear. This CDR3 has 11 amino acids. V was shortened by 0 bases and J by 9 bases, with 3 bases between the two germline ends. The CDR3 is CASSLAAEQFF. The CDR3 DNA is TGTGCCAGCAGTTTAGCGGCTGAGCAGTTCTTC.

This chain links TRBV20-1 with TRBJ1-1, with a tentative D call TRBD1 (5 bases). Looked up from germline, CDR1 is DFQATT and CDR2 is SNEGSKA (reference sequence). V shed 0 bases and J shed 1 base, with 15 bases lying between them. This CDR3 has 16 residues. DNA for the CDR3: TGCAGTGCTAGAGATCTTGCGGGGGACGGGAACACTGAAGCTTTCTTT. Translation gives CSARDLAGDGNTEAFF.

This rearrangement joins TRBV5-1 to TRBJ1-3; D is possibly TRBD1 (6 bases). From germline, CDR1 is SGHRS and CDR2 YFSETQ. The CDR3 contains 15 residues. Between the trimmed V and J ends, which lost 4 bases and 3 bases, there was a span of 14 bases. The CDR3 loop is CASSPEQGGGNTIYF. DNA of the CDR3: TGCGCCAGCAGCCCGGAACAGGGAGGTGGAAACACCATATATTTT.

This clonotype was counted a few times. This rearrangement joins TRBV10-3 to TRBJ1-1; 7 nucleotides align to TRBD1. This CDR3 is 13 amino acids long. CDR1 and CDR2 from the germline V gene are ENHRY and SYGVKD. Trimming at V came to 11 bases and at J to 0 bases, leaving 6 bases not matched to a gene. CDR3 sequence reads: CASSGGVNTEAFF. The CDR3 region has the DNA TGTGCCTCCTCAGGGGGGGTGAACACTGAAGCTTTCTTT.

This clonotype was counted at least ten times. This sequence joins TRBV27 and TRBJ2-7; 7 positions agree with TRBD2. After removal of 0 bases from V and 7 bases from J, the junction contained 12 bases not matched to a gene. Germline lookup yields CDR1 MNHEY and CDR2 SMNVEV (reference sequence). This CDR3 has 16 amino acids. Written as DNA, the CDR3 is TGTGCCAGCAGTTTATCCCCAGGGACTACCCTGGGGGAGCAGTACTTC. Translating it yields CASSLSPGTTLGEQYF.

CDR3 nucleotide sequence: TGTGCCTGGAGTGTCGGCACAGACTACGAGCAGTACTTC. Its protein is CAWSVGTDYEQYF. The chain couples TRBV30 to TRBJ2-7; D gene ambiguous. CDR3 length equals 13 residues. Per the germline V gene, CDR1 is GTSNPN and CDR2 is SVGIG (reference sequence). Trimming stripped 0 bases from V and 3 bases from J, with 9 bases between.

This rearrangement joins TRBV29-1 to TRBJ2-1; D not resolved. This CDR3 region has 11 residues. Trimming took off 4 bases at V and 6 bases at J, with 7 bases between the two ends. Germline loops: CDR1 SQVTM, CDR2 ANQGSEA. CDR3 bases: TGCAGCGTTGTGTCGACCAATGAGCAGTTCTTC. This gives the protein CSVVSTNEQFF.

This rearrangement joins TRBV7-2 to TRBJ1-2, with 9 bases identical to TRBD1. This CDR3 is 15 amino acids long. The germline V gene encodes CDR1 SGHTA and CDR2 FQGNSA. The ends lost 5 bases at V and 7 bases at J; junction bases unmatched: 11. CDR3 protein: CASSTPGQGGSGYTF. The DNA of the CDR3 is TGTGCCAGCAGCACTCCGGGACAGGGAGGATCTGGCTACACCTTC.

This clonotype has just a few counts. The chain is built from TRBV5-1 and TRBJ2-3; D is uncertain. The CDR3 extends over 13 amino acids. V lost 5 bases, J lost 4 bases, and 11 bases lay in between. The germline V gene has CDR1 SGHRS and CDR2 YFSETQ. The CDR3 is CASRRWVADTQYF. Written as DNA, the CDR3 is TGCGCCAGCAGAAGATGGGTGGCAGATACGCAGTATTTT.

This clonotype was detected only a few times. The J gene is TRBJ1-1, the V gene TRBV12-5; D remains unclear. The CDR3 covers 12 residues. CDR1 is LGHNT, CDR2 FRNRAP, per germline. Trimming shortened V by 8 bases and J by 3 bases, and 10 bases separated the two germline ends. The CDR3 nucleotides read TGTGCTAGTCGCACGAAGGACACTGAAGCTTTCTTT. It codes for CASRTKDTEAFF.

The chain is built from TRBV7-2 and TRBJ1-2; maybe TRBD1 (6 bases). CDR3 size: 15 residues. Germline values: CDR1 SGHTA, CDR2 FQGNSA. V was pared by 4 bases and J by 3 bases, with 15 bases between. In DNA form, the CDR3 reads TGTGCCAGCAGCTCGATGGGGGGCACTGACTATGGCTACACCTTC. It translates to CASSSMGGTDYGYTF.

The rearrangement links TRBV6-5 to TRBJ2-1; 12 positions match TRBD2. This CDR3 comprises 14 residues. CDR1 MNHEY and CDR2 SVGAGI come from the germline V gene. J was trimmed by 10 bases and V by 4 bases; bases with no gene match: 5. The CDR3 is CASSLWTSGAEQFF. CDR3 nucleotides: TGTGCCAGCAGTTTATGGACTAGCGGGGCCGAGCAGTTCTTC.

This clonotype was seen a handful of times. The gene calls are TRBV12-3 or TRBV12-4 and TRBJ1-1; 7 bases are a match to TRBD1. This CDR3 has 13 amino acids. V gave up 7 bases and J gave up 2 bases; unmatched junction bases: 4. CDR3 amino acids: CASTRQGNTEAFF. CDR3 sequence (DNA): TGTGCCAGCACTAGACAGGGAAACACTGAAGCTTTCTTT.

This clonotype showed up just once. The chain has TRBV19 and TRBJ2-1; D tentatively fits TRBD1 or TRBD2 (5 bases each). V shed 3 bases and J shed 6 bases, with 12 bases lying between them. The germline CDR1 and CDR2 sequences are LNHDA and SQIVND (reference sequence). This CDR3 has 14 amino acids. Written as DNA, the CDR3 is TGTGCCAGTAGTATCGGGGCGGCGGGCAATGAGCAGTTCTTC. Translation gives CASSIGAAGNEQFF.